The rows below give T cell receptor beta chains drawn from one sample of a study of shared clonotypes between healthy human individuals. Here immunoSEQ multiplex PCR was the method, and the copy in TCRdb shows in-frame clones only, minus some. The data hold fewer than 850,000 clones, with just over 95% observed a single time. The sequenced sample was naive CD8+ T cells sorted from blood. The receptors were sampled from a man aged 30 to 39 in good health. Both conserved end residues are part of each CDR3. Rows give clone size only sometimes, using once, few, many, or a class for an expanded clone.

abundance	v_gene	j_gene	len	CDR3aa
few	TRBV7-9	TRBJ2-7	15	CASSPERGALYEQYF
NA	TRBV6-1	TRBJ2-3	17	CASSEEGVGLSEDTQYF
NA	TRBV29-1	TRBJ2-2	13	CSVEDLPTGELFF
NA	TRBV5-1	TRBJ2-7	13	CASSLAGSWEQYF
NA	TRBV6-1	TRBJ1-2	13	CASSEGFPYGYTF
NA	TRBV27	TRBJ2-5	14	CASSLSSGLRTQYF
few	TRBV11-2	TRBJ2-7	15	CASSLSTSGFYEQYF
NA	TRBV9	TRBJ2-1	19	CASSTSGTSWDRMVGEQFF
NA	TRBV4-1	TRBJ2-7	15	CASSQVEGPSYEQYF
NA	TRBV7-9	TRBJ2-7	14	CASSPRRTGYEQYF
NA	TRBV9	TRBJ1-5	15	CASSPSGVSNQPQHF
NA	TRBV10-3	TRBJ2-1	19	CAISVSQGAYQSSYNEQFF
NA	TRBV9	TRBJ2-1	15	CASSVGQGLGDEQFF
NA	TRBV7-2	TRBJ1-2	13	CASSLGTKITSTF
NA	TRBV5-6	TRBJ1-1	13	CASSLWGTTEAFF
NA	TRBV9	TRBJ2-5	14	CASTTSGWEETQYF
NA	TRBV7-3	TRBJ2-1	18	CASSLKGVAGSSYNEQFF
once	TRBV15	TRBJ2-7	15	CATSWSSGRGYEQYF
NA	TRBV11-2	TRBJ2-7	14	CASTKRGGSYEQYF
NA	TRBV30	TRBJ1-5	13	CAWSGSGGQPQHF
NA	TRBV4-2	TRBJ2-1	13	CASSQGGGNEQFF
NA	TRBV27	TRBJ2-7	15	CASSLQSLSSYEQYF
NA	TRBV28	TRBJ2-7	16	CASSFRRQGRTYEQYF
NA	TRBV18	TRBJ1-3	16	CASSQPRGLSGNTIYF
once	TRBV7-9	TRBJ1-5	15	CASSLEGQPVQPQHF
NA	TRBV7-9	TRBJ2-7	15	CASSSEAGELYEQYF
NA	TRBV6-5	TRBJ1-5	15	CASSYSDGINQPQHF
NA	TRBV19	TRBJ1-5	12	CAGGRGNQPQHF
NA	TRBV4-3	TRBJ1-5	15	CASSLSGAPNQPQHF
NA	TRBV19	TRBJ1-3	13	CASGQLSGNTIYF
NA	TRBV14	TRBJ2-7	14	CASSQDSRDYEQYF
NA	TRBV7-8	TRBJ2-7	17	CASSALPGRTGSYEQYF
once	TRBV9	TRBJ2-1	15	CASSSGLVRKNEQFF
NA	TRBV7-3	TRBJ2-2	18	CASSFSEGLAGGPGELFF
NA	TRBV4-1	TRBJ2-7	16	CASSQVGGTPRYEQYF
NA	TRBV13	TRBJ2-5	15	CASSLGTQPKETQYF
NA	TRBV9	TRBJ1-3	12	CASKGSGNTIYF
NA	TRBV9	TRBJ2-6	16	CASSERNRVGANVLTF
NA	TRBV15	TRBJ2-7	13	CATSRDRADEQYF
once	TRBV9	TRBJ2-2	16	CASSLLAGGNTGELFF
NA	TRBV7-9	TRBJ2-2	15	CASSSQNKNTGELFF
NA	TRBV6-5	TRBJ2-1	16	CASSYYRGSSYNEQFF
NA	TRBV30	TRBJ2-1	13	CAWSYLPGDEQFF
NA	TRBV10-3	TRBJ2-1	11	CAISDYNEQFF
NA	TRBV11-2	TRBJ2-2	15	CASSLGAGDTGELFF
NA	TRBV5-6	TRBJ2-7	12	CASSIAGLEQYF
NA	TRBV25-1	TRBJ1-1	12	CASRTGLDEAFF
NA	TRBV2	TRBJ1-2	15	CASPLDSPGVYGYTF
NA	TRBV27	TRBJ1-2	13	CASSLSQSYGYTF
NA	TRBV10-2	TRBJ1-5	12	CASSGGNQPQHF
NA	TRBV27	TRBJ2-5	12	CASSSPQETQYF
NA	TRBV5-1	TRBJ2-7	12	CASSGAAYEQYF
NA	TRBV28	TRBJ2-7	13	CASSFRTSSEQYF
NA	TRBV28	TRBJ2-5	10	CASSLDSPYF
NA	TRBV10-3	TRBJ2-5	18	CAISGNRLTGTGEETQYF